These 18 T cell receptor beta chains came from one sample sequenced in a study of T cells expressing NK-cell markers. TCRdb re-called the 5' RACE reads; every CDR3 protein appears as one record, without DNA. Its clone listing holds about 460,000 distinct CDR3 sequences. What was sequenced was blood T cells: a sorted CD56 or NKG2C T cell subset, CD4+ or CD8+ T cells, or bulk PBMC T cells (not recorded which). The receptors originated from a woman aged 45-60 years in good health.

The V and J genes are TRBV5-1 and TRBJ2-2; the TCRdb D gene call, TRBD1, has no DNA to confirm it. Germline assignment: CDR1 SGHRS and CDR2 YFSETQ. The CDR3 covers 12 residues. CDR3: CASAQGTGELFF.

CDR3 loop: CASSRDSNYGYTF. This chain links TRBV12-3 or TRBV12-4 with TRBJ1-2; no DNA is available, so the TRBD1 call from TCRdb remains unchecked. CDR3 length: 13 amino acids.

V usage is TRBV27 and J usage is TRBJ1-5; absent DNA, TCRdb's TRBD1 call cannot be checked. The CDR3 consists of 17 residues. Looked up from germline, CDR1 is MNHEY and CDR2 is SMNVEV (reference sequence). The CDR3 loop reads CASSSQFIGGMNQPQHF.

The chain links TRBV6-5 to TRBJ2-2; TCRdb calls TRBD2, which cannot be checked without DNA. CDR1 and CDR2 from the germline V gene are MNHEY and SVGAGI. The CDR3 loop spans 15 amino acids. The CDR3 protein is CASSSLPGLGGELFF.

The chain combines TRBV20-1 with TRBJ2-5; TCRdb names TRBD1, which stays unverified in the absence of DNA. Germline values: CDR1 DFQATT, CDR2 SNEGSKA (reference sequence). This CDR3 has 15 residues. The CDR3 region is CSARDSRPSRETQYF.

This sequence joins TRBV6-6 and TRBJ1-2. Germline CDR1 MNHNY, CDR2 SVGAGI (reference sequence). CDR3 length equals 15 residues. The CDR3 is CASSYVLRANYGYTF.

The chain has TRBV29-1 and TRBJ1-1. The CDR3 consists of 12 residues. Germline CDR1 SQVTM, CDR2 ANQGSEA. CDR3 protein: CSAAVRNTEAFF. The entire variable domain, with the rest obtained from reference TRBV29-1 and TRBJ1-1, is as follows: SAVISQKPSRDICQRGTSLTIQCQVDSQVTMMFWYRQQPGQSLTLIATANQGSEATYESGFVIDKFPISRPNLTFSTLTVSNMSPEDSSIYLCSAAVRNTEAFFGQGTRLTVV.

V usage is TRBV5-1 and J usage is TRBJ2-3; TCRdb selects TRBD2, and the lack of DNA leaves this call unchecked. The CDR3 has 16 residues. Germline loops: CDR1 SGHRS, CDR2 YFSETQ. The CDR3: CASSLTTSGSTDTQYF. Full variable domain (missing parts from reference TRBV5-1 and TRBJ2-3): KAGVTQTPRYLIKTRGQQVTLSCSPISGHRSVSWYQQTPGQGLQFLFEYFSETQRNKGNFPGRFSGRQFSNSRSEMNVSTLELGDSALYLCASSLTTSGSTDTQYFGPGTRLTVL.

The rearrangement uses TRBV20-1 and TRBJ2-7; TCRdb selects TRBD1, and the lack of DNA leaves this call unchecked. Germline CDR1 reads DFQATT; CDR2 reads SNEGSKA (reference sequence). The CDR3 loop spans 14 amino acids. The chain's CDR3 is CSAIAEDRGYEQYF.

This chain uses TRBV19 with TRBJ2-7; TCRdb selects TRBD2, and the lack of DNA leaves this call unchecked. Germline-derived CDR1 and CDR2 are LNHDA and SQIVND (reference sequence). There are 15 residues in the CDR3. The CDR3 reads CASRRDGGRFAEQYF.

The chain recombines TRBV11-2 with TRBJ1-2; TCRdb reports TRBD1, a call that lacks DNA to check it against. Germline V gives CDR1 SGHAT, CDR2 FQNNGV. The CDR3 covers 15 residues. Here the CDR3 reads CASSLVYRGLRGYTF.

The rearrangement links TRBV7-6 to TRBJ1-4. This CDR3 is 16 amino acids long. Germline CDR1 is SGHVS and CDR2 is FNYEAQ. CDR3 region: CASSSPWTDRAEKLFF.

CDR3 sequence reads: CSARSPWDNEQFF. V usage is TRBV20-1 and J usage is TRBJ2-1. In germline, CDR1 is DFQATT, CDR2 SNEGSKA (reference sequence). CDR3 length: 13 amino acids.

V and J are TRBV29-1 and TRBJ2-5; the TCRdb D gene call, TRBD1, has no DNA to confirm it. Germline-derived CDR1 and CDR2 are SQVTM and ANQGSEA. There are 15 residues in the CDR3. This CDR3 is CSVAVPAGLQETQYF.

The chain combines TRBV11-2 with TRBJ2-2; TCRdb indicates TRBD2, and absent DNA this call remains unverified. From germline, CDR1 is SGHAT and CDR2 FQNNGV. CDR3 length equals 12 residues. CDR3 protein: CASSATRAELFF.

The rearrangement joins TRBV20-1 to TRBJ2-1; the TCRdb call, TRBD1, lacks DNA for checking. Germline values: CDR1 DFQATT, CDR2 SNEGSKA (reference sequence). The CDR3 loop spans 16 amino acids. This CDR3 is CSARDSGLRTTTEQFF.

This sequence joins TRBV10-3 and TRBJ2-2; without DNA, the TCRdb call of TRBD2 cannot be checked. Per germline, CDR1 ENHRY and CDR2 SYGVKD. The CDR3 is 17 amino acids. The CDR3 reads CAISVGPSLANTGELFF.

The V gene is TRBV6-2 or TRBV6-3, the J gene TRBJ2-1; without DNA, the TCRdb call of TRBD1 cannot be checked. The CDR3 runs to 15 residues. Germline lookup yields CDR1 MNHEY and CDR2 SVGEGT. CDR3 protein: CASISSRRVGDEQFF.